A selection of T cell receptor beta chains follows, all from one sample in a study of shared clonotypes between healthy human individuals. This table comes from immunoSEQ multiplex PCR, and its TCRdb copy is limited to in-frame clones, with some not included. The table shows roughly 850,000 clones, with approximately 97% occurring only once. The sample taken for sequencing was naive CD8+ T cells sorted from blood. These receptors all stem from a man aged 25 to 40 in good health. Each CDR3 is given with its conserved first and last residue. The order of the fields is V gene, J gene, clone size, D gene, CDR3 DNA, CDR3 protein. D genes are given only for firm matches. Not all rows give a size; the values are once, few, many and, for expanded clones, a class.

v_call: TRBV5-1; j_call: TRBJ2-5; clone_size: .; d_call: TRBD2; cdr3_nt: TGCGCCAGCAGCCCGGGACTAGCGGGAGAAGAGACCCAGTACTTC; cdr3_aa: CASSPGLAGEETQYF
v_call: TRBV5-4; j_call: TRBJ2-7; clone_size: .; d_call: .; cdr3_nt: TGTGCCAGCAGCTTGGCGGGGAGACACGAGCAGTACTTC; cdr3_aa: CASSLAGRHEQYF
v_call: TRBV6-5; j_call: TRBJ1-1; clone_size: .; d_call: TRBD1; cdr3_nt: TGTGCCAGCAGTGTGGGACAGGGCAACACTGAAGCTTTCTTT; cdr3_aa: CASSVGQGNTEAFF
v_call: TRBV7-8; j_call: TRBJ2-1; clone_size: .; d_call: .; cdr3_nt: TGTGCCAGCAGCCACAACACTCAGCTAAATGAGCAGTTCTTC; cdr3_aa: CASSHNTQLNEQFF
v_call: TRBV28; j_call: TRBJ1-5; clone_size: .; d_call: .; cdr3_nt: TGTGCCAGCAGTCCCCACAGGGCGCGGGGTCAGCCCCAGCATTTT; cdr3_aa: CASSPHRARGQPQHF
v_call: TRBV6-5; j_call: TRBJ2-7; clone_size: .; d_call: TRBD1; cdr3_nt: TGTGCCAGCAGTTATGGGTCAGGGGGCTACGAGCAGTACTTC; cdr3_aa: CASSYGSGGYEQYF
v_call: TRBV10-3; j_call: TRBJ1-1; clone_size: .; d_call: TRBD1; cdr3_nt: TGTGCCAGCAGAGGGGGCTACACTGAAGCTTTCTTT; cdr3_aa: CASRGGYTEAFF
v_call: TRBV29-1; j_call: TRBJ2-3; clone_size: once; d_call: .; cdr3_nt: TGCAGCACCCGATTGGGCAGTCTCGCTTCGTACACAGATACGCAGTATTTT; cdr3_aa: CSTRLGSLASYTDTQYF
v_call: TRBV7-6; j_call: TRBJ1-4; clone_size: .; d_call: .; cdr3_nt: TGTGCCAGCAGCTTAGTGGGGTCTACTGGGACTAATGAAAAACTGTTTTTT; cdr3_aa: CASSLVGSTGTNEKLFF
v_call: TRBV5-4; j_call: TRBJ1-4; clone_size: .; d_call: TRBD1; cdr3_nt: TGTGCCAGCAGCTTGGAATCTGCAGGGGGGCCTACTAATGAAAAACTGTTTTTT; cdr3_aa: CASSLESAGGPTNEKLFF
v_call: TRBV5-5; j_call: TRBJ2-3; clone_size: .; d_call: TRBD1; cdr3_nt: TGTGCCAGCAGCTTGGTGGGACAGGGCACAGATACGCAGTATTTT; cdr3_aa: CASSLVGQGTDTQYF
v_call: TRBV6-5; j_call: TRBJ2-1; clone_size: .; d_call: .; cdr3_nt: TGTGCCAGCAGTTACGATCAGAACAATGAGCAGTTCTTC; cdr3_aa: CASSYDQNNEQFF
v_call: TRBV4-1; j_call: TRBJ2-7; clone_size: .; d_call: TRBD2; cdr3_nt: TGCGCCAGCAGCCAAGGGGGACTAGCGGTCTACGAGCAGTACTTC; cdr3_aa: CASSQGGLAVYEQYF
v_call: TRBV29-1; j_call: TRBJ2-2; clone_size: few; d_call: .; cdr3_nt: TGCAGCGTTGTTGGTGGGATGGATTACACCGGGGAGCTGTTTTTT; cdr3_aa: CSVVGGMDYTGELFF
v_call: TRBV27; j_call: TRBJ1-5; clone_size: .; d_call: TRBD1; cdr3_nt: TGTGCCAGCAGTTTGCACAGGGGGCTGTCTCAGCCCCAGCATTTT; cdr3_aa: CASSLHRGLSQPQHF
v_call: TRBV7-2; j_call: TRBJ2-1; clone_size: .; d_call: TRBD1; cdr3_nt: TGTGCCAGCAGCCCCTTCCCGGGACAGAGAGACAATGAGCAGTTCTTC; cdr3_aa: CASSPFPGQRDNEQFF
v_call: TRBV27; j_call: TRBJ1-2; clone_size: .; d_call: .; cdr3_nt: TGTGCCAGCAGTTTATCGATGGTAGGGGTTGATGGTGGCTACACCTTC; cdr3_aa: CASSLSMVGVDGGYTF
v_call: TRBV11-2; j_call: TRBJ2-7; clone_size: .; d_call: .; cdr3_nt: TGTGCCAGCAGCTGGACCAGATACGAGCAGTACTTC; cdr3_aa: CASSWTRYEQYF
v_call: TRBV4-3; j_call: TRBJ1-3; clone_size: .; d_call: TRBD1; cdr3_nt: TGCGCCAGCAGCCAAGTCCGGACAGGCTCTGGAAACACCATATATTTT; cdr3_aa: CASSQVRTGSGNTIYF
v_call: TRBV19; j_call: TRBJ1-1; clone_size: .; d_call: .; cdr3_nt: TGTGCCAGTAATTTCCGCGGCGAAGCTTTCTTT; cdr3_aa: CASNFRGEAFF
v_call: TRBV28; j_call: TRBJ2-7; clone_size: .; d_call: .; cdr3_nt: TGTGCCAGCAGTTTACTCGCGGCGACCTACGAGCAGTACTTC; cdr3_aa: CASSLLAATYEQYF
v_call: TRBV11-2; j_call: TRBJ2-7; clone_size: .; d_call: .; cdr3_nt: TGTGCCAGCAGCGTCGATAGCGGCCCCTACGAGCAGTACTTC; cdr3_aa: CASSVDSGPYEQYF
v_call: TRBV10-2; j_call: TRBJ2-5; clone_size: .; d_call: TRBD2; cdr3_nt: TGCGCCAGCTCCCAAACAGTCGCGGGAGGGCCTTGGGGAGAGACCCAGTACTTC; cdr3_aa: CASSQTVAGGPWGETQYF
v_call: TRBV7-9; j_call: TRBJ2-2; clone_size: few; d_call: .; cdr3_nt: TGTGCCGACCAGACTGACACCGGGGAGCTGTTTTTT; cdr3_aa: CADQTDTGELFF
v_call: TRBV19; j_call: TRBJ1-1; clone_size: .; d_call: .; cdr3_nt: TGTGCCAGTAGTGTCAACAGCAACACTGAAGCTTTCTTT; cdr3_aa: CASSVNSNTEAFF
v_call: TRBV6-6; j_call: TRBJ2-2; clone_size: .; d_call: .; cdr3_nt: TGTGCCAGCAGTTATGTCGGGGAGCTGTTTTTT; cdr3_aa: CASSYVGELFF
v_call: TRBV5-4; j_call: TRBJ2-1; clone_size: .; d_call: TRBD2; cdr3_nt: TGTGCCAGCAGCTTGGAGGGACTAGCGGGAGTCCATGAGCAGTTCTTC; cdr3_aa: CASSLEGLAGVHEQFF
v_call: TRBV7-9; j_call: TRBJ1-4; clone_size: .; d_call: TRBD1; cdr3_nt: TGTGCCAGCAGCTTCCCTCCCGGGACAGGGGATGAAAAACTGTTTTTT; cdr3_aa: CASSFPPGTGDEKLFF
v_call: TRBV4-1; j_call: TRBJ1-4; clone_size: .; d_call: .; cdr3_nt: TGCGCCAGCAGCCCCCCAGGAGGTGGAACTAATGAAAAACTGTTTTTT; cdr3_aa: CASSPPGGGTNEKLFF
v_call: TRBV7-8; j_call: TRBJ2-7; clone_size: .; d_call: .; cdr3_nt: TGTGCCAGCAGCCCAACCGGACTTCTTCACGAGCAGTACTTC; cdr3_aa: CASSPTGLLHEQYF
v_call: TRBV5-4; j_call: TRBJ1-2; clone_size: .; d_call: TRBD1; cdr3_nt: TGTGCCAGCAGCCCCGGGACAGGGTTCGGCTATGGCTACACCTTC; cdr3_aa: CASSPGTGFGYGYTF
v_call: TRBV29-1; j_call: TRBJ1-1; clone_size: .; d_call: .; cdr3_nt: TGCAGCGTTGTGATCGTGGGGGCCAACACTGAAGCTTTCTTT; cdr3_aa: CSVVIVGANTEAFF
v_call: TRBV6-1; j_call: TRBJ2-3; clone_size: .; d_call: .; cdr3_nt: TGTGCCAGCAGTGATTTTACAGGACTAACGTTTACTAGCACAGATACGCAGTATTTT; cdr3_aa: CASSDFTGLTFTSTDTQYF
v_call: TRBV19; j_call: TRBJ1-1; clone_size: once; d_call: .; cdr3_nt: TGTGCCAGTAGTATCCACACTGAAGCTTTCTTT; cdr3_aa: CASSIHTEAFF
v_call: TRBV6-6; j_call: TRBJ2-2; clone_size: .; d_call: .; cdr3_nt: TGTGCCAGCAGTTACTCAGAGGGCGCCGGGGAGCTGTTTTTT; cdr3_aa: CASSYSEGAGELFF
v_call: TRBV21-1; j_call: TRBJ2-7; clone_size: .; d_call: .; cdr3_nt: TGTGCCAGCAGCAAAGAGACAGGAAGTTACGAGCAGTACTTC; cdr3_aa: CASSKETGSYEQYF
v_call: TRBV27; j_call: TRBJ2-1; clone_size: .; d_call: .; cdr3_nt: TGTGCCAGCAGTCAGGACGGGACCCACCACAATGAGCAGTTCTTC; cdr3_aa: CASSQDGTHHNEQFF
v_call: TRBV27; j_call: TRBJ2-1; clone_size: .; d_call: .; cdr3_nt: TGTGCCAGCAGTTTATCGGACCGCGGGAAGTACAATGAGCAGTTCTTC; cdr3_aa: CASSLSDRGKYNEQFF
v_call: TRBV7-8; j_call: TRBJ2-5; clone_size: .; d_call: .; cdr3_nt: TGTGCCAGCATGGACAGCCACGACGAGACCCAGTACTTC; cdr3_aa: CASMDSHDETQYF
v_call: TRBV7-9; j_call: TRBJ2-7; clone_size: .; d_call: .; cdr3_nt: TGTGCCAGCAGCTTCTATACGGGAGAGGGCTCCTACGAGCAGTACTTC; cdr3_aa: CASSFYTGEGSYEQYF
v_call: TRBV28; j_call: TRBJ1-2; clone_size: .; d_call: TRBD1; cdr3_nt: TGTGCCAGCAGGCGGACCGGGACAGTCTATGGCTACACCTTC; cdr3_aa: CASRRTGTVYGYTF
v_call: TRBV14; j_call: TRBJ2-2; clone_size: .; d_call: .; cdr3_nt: TGTGCCAGCAGCCAATGGACTACCGGGGAGCTGTTTTTT; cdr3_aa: CASSQWTTGELFF
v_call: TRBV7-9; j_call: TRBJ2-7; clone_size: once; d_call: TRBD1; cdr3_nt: TGTGCCAGCAGCTTAGGTCAGACAGGGGGCGTTTTCGAGCAGTACTTC; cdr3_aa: CASSLGQTGGVFEQYF
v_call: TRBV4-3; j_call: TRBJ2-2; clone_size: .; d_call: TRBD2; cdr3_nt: TGCGCCAGCAGCCCTGGGACTAGATCCGGGGAGCTGTTTTTT; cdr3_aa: CASSPGTRSGELFF
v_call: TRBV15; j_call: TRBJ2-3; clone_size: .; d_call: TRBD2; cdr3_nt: TGTGCCACCAGTTCCGGGACTAGCGGGACCACAGATACGCAGTATTTT; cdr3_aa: CATSSGTSGTTDTQYF
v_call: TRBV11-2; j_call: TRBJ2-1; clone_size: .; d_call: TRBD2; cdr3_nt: TGTGCCAGCAGCTTAGGGATATTAGCGGGAGGTGCTAATGAGCAGTTCTTC; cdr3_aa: CASSLGILAGGANEQFF
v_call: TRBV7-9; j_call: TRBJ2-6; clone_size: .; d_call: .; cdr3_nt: TGTGCCAGCACCATGTGGGGGTTAGGAGCCTCTGGGGCCAACGTCCTGACTTTC; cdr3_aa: CASTMWGLGASGANVLTF
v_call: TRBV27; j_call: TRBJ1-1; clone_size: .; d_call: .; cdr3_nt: TGTGCCAGCGGGGTTTACAGGGATACTGAAGCTTTCTTT; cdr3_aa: CASGVYRDTEAFF
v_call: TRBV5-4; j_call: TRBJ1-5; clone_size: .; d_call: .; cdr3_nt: TGTGCCAGCAGCACCGGAGGCAATCAGCCCCAGCATTTT; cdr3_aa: CASSTGGNQPQHF
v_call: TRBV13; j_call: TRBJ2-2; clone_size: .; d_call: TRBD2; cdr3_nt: TGTGCCAGCAGCCCCGGGGCTAGCGGGATCACCGGGGAGCTGTTTTTT; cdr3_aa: CASSPGASGITGELFF
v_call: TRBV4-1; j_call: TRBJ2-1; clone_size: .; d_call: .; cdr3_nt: TGCGCCAGCAGCCGCCCAGGGGCCCTCTACAATGAGCAGTTCTTC; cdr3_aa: CASSRPGALYNEQFF
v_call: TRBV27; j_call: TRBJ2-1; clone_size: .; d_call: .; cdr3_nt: TGTGCCAGCAGTTTAGTCCTTAACGGCTATGAGCAGTTCTTC; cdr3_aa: CASSLVLNGYEQFF
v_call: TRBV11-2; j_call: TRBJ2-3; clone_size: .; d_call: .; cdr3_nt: TGTGCCAGCAGCTTAGAACCCTACCTGGGAGCCGGAACCACAGATACGCAGTATTTT; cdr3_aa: CASSLEPYLGAGTTDTQYF
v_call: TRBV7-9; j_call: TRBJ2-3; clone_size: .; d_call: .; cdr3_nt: TGTGCCAGCAGCTTCGTCCCGGGGCGCACAGATACGCAGTATTTT; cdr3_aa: CASSFVPGRTDTQYF
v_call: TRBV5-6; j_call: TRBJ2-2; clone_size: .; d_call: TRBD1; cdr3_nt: TGTGCCAGCAGCTTGGGACTAGGACAGGGGGCGAAGACCGGGGAGCTGTTTTTT; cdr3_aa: CASSLGLGQGAKTGELFF
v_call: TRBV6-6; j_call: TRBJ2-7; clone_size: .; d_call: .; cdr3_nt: TGTGCCAGCAGACTACAACAGGGTTCGATGAACTACGAGCAGTACTTC; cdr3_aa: CASRLQQGSMNYEQYF
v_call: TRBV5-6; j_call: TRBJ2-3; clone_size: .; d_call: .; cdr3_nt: TGTGCCAGCAGCCTCTGGTGGCGGGGCAGCACAGATACGCAGTATTTT; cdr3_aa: CASSLWWRGSTDTQYF
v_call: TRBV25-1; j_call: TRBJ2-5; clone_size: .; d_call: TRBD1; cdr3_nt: TGTGCCAGCGGACCCGGGACAGAAGAGACCCAGTACTTC; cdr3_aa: CASGPGTEETQYF
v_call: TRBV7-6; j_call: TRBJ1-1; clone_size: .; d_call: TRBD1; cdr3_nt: TGTGCCAGCAGCCCCTGGACAGGGAGGAGCACTGAAGCTTTCTTT; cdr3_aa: CASSPWTGRSTEAFF